This T cell receptor (beta chain) was captured by sequencing in a study of blood T cell repertoires in COVID-19. Study as a whole: Whether acute or convalescent, the COVID-19 samples came from the United States, Italy and Spain.

In the study's own analysis: For nucleated cells, counts were estimated from reference gene primer amplification. Clones were read by immunoSEQ multiplex PCR, and TCRdb kept only the in-frame ones, dropping some. V, J and clone size reflect that table, while D and trimming were determined from the DNA. This sample has around 400,000 clones, with 80% to 90% found just once. The CDR3 consists of 16 residues. The sample comprised peripheral blood. The chain is built from TRBV21-1 and TRBJ2-7; the D call TRBD2 from the table was never checked on the DNA. TRBV21-1 is given as a pseudogene. The source of this sequence is a man in his forties with acute or convalescent COVID-19. The CDR3 sequence: CASLIRGTSDFYEQYF. CDR3 bases: TGTGCCAGCCTCATACGCGGGACGTCAGATTTCTACGAGCAGTACTTC.